The 4 T cell receptor beta chains presented below share a single source sample, sequenced in a study of control samples from healthy donors and cancer patients. Assay: immunoSEQ multiplex PCR; the TCRdb copy retains only in-frame clones and omits some. The table records about 170,000 clones, around 94% of them present only once. Sequenced sample: blood. These receptors were taken from a woman aged 18 to 35 in good health.

This clone was picked up one time. This chain joins TRBV19 and TRBJ1-5, with TRBD1 as a possible D gene (5 bases). The CDR3 is 14 residues long. The V gene lost 8 bases and the J gene lost 0 bases, with 11 bases spanning the gap. Germline values: CDR1 LNHDA, CDR2 SQIVND (reference sequence). The CDR3 reads CASGAGYSNQPQHF. CDR3 coding DNA: TGTGCCAGTGGGGCCGGTTATAGCAATCAGCCCCAGCATTTT.

This chain joins TRBV28 and TRBJ2-5, with D maybe TRBD2 (7 bases). From germline, CDR1 is MDHEN and CDR2 SYDVKM. V dropped 3 bases and J dropped 4 bases, with 15 bases sitting between them. CDR3 length equals 15 residues. CDR3 bases: TGTGCCAGCAGTTTTACGGGGGGCAGCGGAGAGACCCAGTACTTC. Protein sequence: CASSFTGGSGETQYF.

This clone was picked up a small number of times. The CDR3, as DNA: TGCAGCGTTGACACCGGCTACGAGCAGTACTTC. Protein sequence: CSVDTGYEQYF. This chain joins TRBV29-1 and TRBJ2-7; no reliable D call. The V gene lost 3 bases and the J gene lost 3 bases, with 6 bases spanning the gap. Germline V lookup: CDR1 SQVTM, CDR2 ANQGSEA. This CDR3 is built from 11 residues.

The chain joins TRBV9 to TRBJ2-1; D ambiguous. Germline V gene data show CDR1 as SGDLS and CDR2 as YYNGEE. CDR3 length: 13 amino acids. The V gene lost 4 bases and the J gene lost 8 bases, with 13 bases spanning the gap. The CDR3 loop reads CASSPPDRDEQFF. In DNA form, the CDR3 reads TGTGCCAGCAGCCCCCCGGACCGTGATGAGCAGTTCTTC. The full variable domain, with the rest looked up from reference TRBV9 and TRBJ2-1, is DSGVTQTPKHLITATGQRVTLRCSPRSGDLSVYWYQQSLDQGLQFLIQYYNGEERAKGNILERFSAQQFPDLHSELNLSSLELGDSALYFCASSPPDRDEQFFGPGTRLTVL.